These T cell receptor beta chains were read from a single sample in a study of blood T cell repertoires in COVID-19. Measured with immunoSEQ multiplex PCR; TCRdb has only the in-frame clones, and not every one. The table lists around 170,000 clones, approximately 84% of them singletons, with around 7% in the top ten. Specimen: PBMCs or T cells enriched from blood (not recorded which). These TCRs come from a woman in her fifties or sixties who had recovered from COVID-19. Both conserved end residues are part of each CDR3. D genes are given only for firm matches. Size values are once, few and many counts, or a class for expanded clones, and some rows have none.

d_gene | j_gene | abundance | v_gene | CDR3nt | CDR3aa
. | TRBJ1-1 | few | TRBV7-8 | TGTGCCAGCAGCCCAGGCCCCAAAGCTTTCTTT | CASSPGPKAFF
. | TRBJ1-1 | few | TRBV6-5 | TGTGCCAGCACCGTGACAGGCGCCAGGCTAACTGAAGCTTTCTTT | CASTVTGARLTEAFF
TRBD1 | TRBJ2-7 | . | TRBV13 | TGTGCCAGCAGCCACCGGGACAGGTCCTACGAGCAGTACTTC | CASSHRDRSYEQYF
. | TRBJ1-3 | . | TRBV4-1 | TGCGCCAGCAGCTTAGAGGGCAGTATCGGAAACACCATATATTTT | CASSLEGSIGNTIYF
TRBD1 | TRBJ1-2 | . | TRBV19 | TGTGCCAGTAGTCGGGACAGGGTGGACTATGGCTACACCTTC | CASSRDRVDYGYTF
. | TRBJ2-1 | . | TRBV13 | TGTGCCAGCAGCTTAAGTCTATGGTCAGGGGATAGCTCCTACAATGAGCAGTTCTTC | CASSLSLWSGDSSYNEQFF
TRBD2 | TRBJ2-2 | . | TRBV19 | TGTGCCAGTAGTAGTGGACTAGGTTGGACCGGGGAGCTGTTTTTT | CASSSGLGWTGELFF
TRBD1 | TRBJ1-1 | once | TRBV27 | TGTGCCAGCAGTTCACAGGGGCCTGAAGCTTTCTTT | CASSSQGPEAFF
. | TRBJ1-4 | . | TRBV24-1 | TGTGCCACCAGTGATTCGGGTCTGGCTCCTAATGAAAAACTGTTTTTT | CATSDSGLAPNEKLFF
TRBD2 | TRBJ2-1 | once | TRBV15 | TGTGCCACCAGCAGCCGGACTAGCGGGAGGGCCACAAACAATGAGCAGTTCTTC | CATSSRTSGRATNNEQFF
TRBD1 | TRBJ2-7 | . | TRBV19 | TGTGCCAGTAGCGGACAGGGGTTCTCCTACGAGCAGTACTTC | CASSGQGFSYEQYF
TRBD1 | TRBJ2-7 | . | TRBV5-3 | TGTGCCAGAAGCCTCGGACAGGGAGGTCGGGAGCAGTACTTC | CARSLGQGGREQYF
. | TRBJ1-2 | . | TRBV25-1 | TGTGCCAGCAGTGAGGCAGGGTTCCCATTTGGCTACACCTTC | CASSEAGFPFGYTF
TRBD1 | TRBJ1-1 | . | TRBV10-2 | TGCGCCAGCAAAAACGACAGGGGTGGCACTGAAGCTTTCTTT | CASKNDRGGTEAFF
TRBD1 | TRBJ2-7 | . | TRBV4-3 | TGCGCCAGCAGCCCAAGAGGGGACAGGTCTTTTAGCAGTAACGAGCAGTACTTC | CASSPRGDRSFSSNEQYF
. | TRBJ2-7 | . | TRBV30 | TGTGCCTGGAGTGCCAGGGTCCACGAGCAGTACTTC | CAWSARVHEQYF
. | TRBJ1-3 | . | TRBV5-6 | TGTGCCAGCAGCTTCCCCCTCTCTGGAAACACCATATATTTT | CASSFPLSGNTIYF
. | TRBJ2-7 | . | TRBV7-2 | TGTGCCAGCAGCTTAAACAGAGTGGAGCAGTACTTC | CASSLNRVEQYF
TRBD1 | TRBJ2-5 | . | TRBV5-1 | TGCGCCAGCAGCTTGAGATCTCAATCGGGTAGGGGGCGCGTCGTAGAGACCCAGTACTTC | CASSLRSQSGRGRVVETQYF
TRBD2 | TRBJ2-7 | . | TRBV15 | TGTGCCACCAGCAGGGGACTAGCGGGAGGGATCCACGAGCAGTACTTC | CATSRGLAGGIHEQYF
. | TRBJ2-1 | . | TRBV5-1 | TGCGCCAGCAGCACGAGGGTCAATGAGCAGTTCTTC | CASSTRVNEQFF
. | TRBJ1-3 | . | TRBV11-3 | TGTGCCAGCAGTCCAGGGTTTGATGGAAACACCATATATTTT | CASSPGFDGNTIYF
. | TRBJ1-1 | . | TRBV19 | TGTGCCAGTAGTGACACAGTGAACACTGAAGCTTTCTTT | CASSDTVNTEAFF
TRBD1 | TRBJ1-5 | few | TRBV9 | TGTGCCAGCAGCCCCTCGACAGGGAATCAGCCCCAGCATTTT | CASSPSTGNQPQHF
. | TRBJ1-2 | . | TRBV11-2 | TGTGCCAGCAGCCCGGGGGGAACCCCAGGGCCCTATGGCTACACCTTC | CASSPGGTPGPYGYTF
. | TRBJ2-1 | once | TRBV19 | TGTGCCAGTAGTCCTAGGCAGGGCCCCTACAATGAGCAGTTCTTC | CASSPRQGPYNEQFF
. | TRBJ2-4 | . | TRBV29-1 | TGCAGCGTTGAAGAAATCGATGGGACTGGAGCCACCATTCAGTACTTC | CSVEEIDGTGATIQYF
TRBD2 | TRBJ2-5 | . | TRBV30 | TGTGCCTTTTCCCTCGGGACTAGTGGGGAGACCCAGTACTTC | CAFSLGTSGETQYF
TRBD1 | TRBJ1-3 | . | TRBV28 | TGTGCCAGCAGTCCCGGGACAGGGGGCTCTGGAAACACCATATATTTT | CASSPGTGGSGNTIYF
. | TRBJ2-7 | . | TRBV11-2 | TGTGCCAGCAACCCGTCGGGACTGAGCTACGAGCAGTACTTC | CASNPSGLSYEQYF
TRBD1 | TRBJ1-1 | once | TRBV4-1 | TGCGCCAGCAGCCAACAGACAGGGGGGAACACTGAAGCTTTCTTT | CASSQQTGGNTEAFF
TRBD1 | TRBJ1-1 | . | TRBV5-8 | TGTGCCAGCAGCTTGATGGGACAGGGGATGGGGGGCACTGAAGCTTTCTTT | CASSLMGQGMGGTEAFF
TRBD1 | TRBJ1-5 | few | TRBV5-1 | TGCGCCAGCAGTTCACAGGGGGGCCCTGGCGTGCCCCAGCATTTT | CASSSQGGPGVPQHF
. | TRBJ1-1 | . | TRBV11-2 | TGTGCCAGCCAAGCTGACATACTGAACACTGAAGCTTTCTTT | CASQADILNTEAFF
TRBD1 | TRBJ1-1 | . | TRBV3-1/TRBV3-2 | TGTGCCAGCAGCCAACAGGGGGGCTTGGGGAAAGCTTTCTTT | CASSQQGGLGKAFF
TRBD1 | TRBJ2-1 | . | TRBV11-3 | TGTGCCAGCAGCTTTGGGGACAGGGGGCAAGATGAGCAGTTCTTC | CASSFGDRGQDEQFF
. | TRBJ1-6 | . | TRBV9 | TGTGCCAGCAGCGTAGGACACGAGAATTCACCCCTCCACTTT | CASSVGHENSPLHF
. | TRBJ2-4 | few | TRBV2 | TGTGCCAGCAGCGAGGCCAAAAACATTCAGTACTTC | CASSEAKNIQYF
. | TRBJ2-7 | once | TRBV11-2 | TGTGCCAGCAGCCGGGCCCTCGGACAGTATGGGCAATTGGGTGAGGAGTACTTC | CASSRALGQYGQLGEEYF
. | TRBJ1-2 | few | TRBV3-1/TRBV3-2 | TGTGCCAGCAGCCAAGCCGGGGGCTACACCTTC | CASSQAGGYTF
TRBD2 | TRBJ2-5 | . | TRBV6-5 | TGTGCCAGCAGTTTCTTAGCGGGAGGGGGGACCCAGTACTTC | CASSFLAGGGTQYF
. | TRBJ2-5 | . | TRBV3-1/TRBV3-2 | TGTGCCAGCAGGCGGGACAGTCAGACCCAGTACTTC | CASRRDSQTQYF
. | TRBJ2-5 | once | TRBV19 | TGCACCTCCGTGCAGGAAGAGACCCAGTACTTC | CTSVQEETQYF
. | TRBJ1-4 | once | TRBV19 | TGTGCCAGTGGGAGGGGACCCCCTGATGAAAAACTGTTTTTT | CASGRGPPDEKLFF
. | TRBJ1-3 | . | TRBV25-1 | TGTGCCAGCAGTGAATCTGGGGGCACGACCATATATTTT | CASSESGGTTIYF
TRBD1 | TRBJ2-6 | . | TRBV19 | TGTGCCAGTACCATCGGACAGGGGTCAGGTGGGGCCAACGTCCTGACTTTC | CASTIGQGSGGANVLTF
. | TRBJ2-5 | . | TRBV7-2 | TGTGCCAGCAGCTTAGTCAGCCTTCAAGGGGAAGAGACCCAGTACTTC | CASSLVSLQGEETQYF
TRBD1 | TRBJ2-2 | . | TRBV6-5 | TGTGCCAGCAGCCGAAACAGGGGTCTCACCGGGGAGCTGTTTTTT | CASSRNRGLTGELFF
. | TRBJ2-5 | . | TRBV28 | TGTGCCAGCAGTTTACGTAAAGAGACCCAGTACTTC | CASSLRKETQYF
. | TRBJ1-5 | . | TRBV5-6 | TGTGCCAGCAGCTTGGCGGGGGGCAGGAGCAATCAGCCCCAGCATTTT | CASSLAGGRSNQPQHF
. | TRBJ1-2 | . | TRBV5-4 | TGTGCCAGCAGCCTCCTCACATACAACTATGGCTACACCTTC | CASSLLTYNYGYTF